This T cell receptor (beta chain) was recorded in a study of blood T cell repertoires in COVID-19 (dated by TCRdb to the early 2020s). At the level of the whole study: The collaborator samples originated in the United States, Italy and Spain and spanned the acute and convalescent phases of COVID-19. The material from the prospective study consisted of cDNA or gDNA derived from T cells, B-cell-depleted T cells, or PBMCs. The samples were drawn from two sources: the first 160 participants of the ongoing ImmuneRACE study, and 1,254 subjects contributed by 6 global collaborators. Subjects who had been exposed to COVID-19, were actively infected with it, or had recovered from it provided the deeply sampled blood TCRbeta repertoires that made up the dataset. Nearly every sample came with metadata listing a de-identified subject ID, COVID-19 status, age in years and sex. Where available, HLA class I and class II types were obtained from metadata supplied by the sample provider rather than from assay-based typing. A freely available public database, intended as a resource for researchers studying the immune response to SARS-CoV-2, is where the repertoires were released. The paper's findings and limits, for the study overall: Clinical and demographic metadata were provided uncurated, with the amount varying by source and participant.

The immunoSEQ Assay, a bias-controlled multiplex PCR, was used to amplify TCRbeta CDR3 regions from genomic DNA. Concerning the study's data processing: The number of nucleated cells in each sample was estimated from the amplification of reference gene primers within the assay. Sequence reads were collapsed and filtered to measure the absolute abundance of every unique TCRbeta CDR3 rearrangement. Productive Simpson clonality was computed per sample as the square root of Simpson's diversity index over productive rearrangements. TCRdb retrieved this table from immuneACCESS and kept in-frame rearrangements only. Not all clones are present; in checked studies, unresolved V genes account for under half, and no reason is known for the remainder. The DNA was the basis for D and trimming; V, J and clone size are from that table. In this sample the table shows just under 350,000 clones, around 86% of which occur a single time. The ten top clones hold about 6.3% of the sample.

In Seattle, one collaborating source enrolled patients while the infection was active and tracked those patients longitudinally over the course of disease. Collaborating institutions collected whole blood in K2EDTA tubes following their own protocols. For TCRbeta analysis, collaborators shipped samples as frozen whole blood, isolated PBMCs, or DNA extracted from either of those sample types. The germline V gene gives CDR1 as SGDLS and CDR2 as YYNGEE. Cut back by 2 bases and 2 bases, the V and J ends lie 13 bases apart. Its CDR3 holds 15 amino acids, cysteine through phenylalanine. The retained sequence is limited to the CDR3, 45 bases, with the frame set at the first base. With respect to this clone: The clone's antigen remains unknown. Base-call qualities are not available, and no considerably larger clone is one nucleotide away.

Rearrangement joined TRBV9 to TRBJ1-2, with the D gene call left open. Material: peripheral blood. The receptor comes from a woman in her forties or fifties with COVID-19, enrolled during active disease. The CDR3 reads CASSVSSGFNYGYTF. Read as DNA, the sequence is TGTGCCAGCAGCGTCAGTTCAGGTTTCAACTATGGCTACACCTTC.